These 26 T cell receptor beta chains came from one sample sequenced in a study of blood T cell repertoires in COVID-19. Libraries were prepared by immunoSEQ multiplex PCR; TCRdb keeps only in-frame clonotypes and omits some of them. The sample shows around 200,000 clones, roughly nine tenths of them seen only once. Material: peripheral blood. All receptors derive from a man between 65 and 80 years old with active or convalescent COVID-19.

The genes are TRBV6-5 and TRBJ1-2; the D gene is possibly TRBD1 (5 bases). The germline V gene encodes CDR1 MNHEY and CDR2 SVGAGI. Deletions cut 5 bases from V and 4 bases from J, with 17 bases between. The CDR3 contains 15 residues. The CDR3, as DNA: TGTGCCAGCAGTCCCACGGGGGGAAGGGGCTATGGCTACACCTTC. Its translation: CASSPTGGRGYGYTF.

The chain couples TRBV6-5 to TRBJ2-3; D remains ambiguous. Germline V CDR1 and CDR2: MNHEY, SVGAGI. The CDR3 is 13 residues long. V was shortened by 6 bases and J by 0 bases, with 7 bases between the two germline ends. The CDR3 DNA sequence: TGTGCCAGCAGGGGCCCGAGCACAGATACGCAGTATTTT. It translates to CASRGPSTDTQYF.

The gene calls are TRBV29-1 and TRBJ1-1; D might be TRBD1 (6 bases). Trimming pared 3 bases from V and 0 bases from J, leaving 8 bases between. Germline values: CDR1 SQVTM, CDR2 ANQGSEA. The length of the CDR3 is 13 residues. CDR3 amino acids: CSVDTGLNTEAFF. The CDR3 DNA is TGCAGCGTTGATACAGGGTTGAACACTGAAGCTTTCTTT.

The chain recombines TRBV2 with TRBJ1-4; TRBD1 might be the D (6 bases). V was trimmed by 4 bases and J by 10 bases, leaving 10 bases between them. This CDR3 comprises 12 residues. Germline loops: CDR1 SNHLY, CDR2 FYNNEI. CDR3 loop: CASSGSGAKLFF. CDR3 sequence (DNA): TGTGCCAGCAGTGGGTCAGGGGCAAAACTGTTTTTT.

This chain connects TRBV5-1 to TRBJ1-4; D not resolved. The length of the CDR3 is 15 residues. Trimming left V 0 bases short and J 3 bases short, with 9 bases between. Germline CDR1 reads SGHRS; CDR2 reads YFSETQ. The DNA of the CDR3 is TGCGCCAGCAGCTTGGTCGGGTCTTCTAATGAAAAACTGTTTTTT. It translates to CASSLVGSSNEKLFF.

The chain joins TRBV10-3 to TRBJ1-1; possible D gene TRBD1, 5 bases. The CDR3 is 13 amino acids. V was shortened by 4 bases and J by 2 bases, with 8 bases between the two germline ends. CDR1 ENHRY and CDR2 SYGVKD come from the germline V gene. In DNA form, the CDR3 reads TGTGCCATCAGTGGACAGATAAACACTGAAGCTTTCTTT. This gives the protein CAISGQINTEAFF.

V and J are TRBV19 and TRBJ1-5; a weak D match, TRBD1 (5 bases). The CDR3 sequence is 17 residues long. Germline V gives CDR1 LNHDA, CDR2 SQIVND (reference sequence). V shed 4 bases and J shed 6 bases, with 22 bases lying between them. The CDR3 reads CASSRASGIGSGQPQHF. The CDR3 region has the DNA TGTGCCAGTAGTAGGGCCTCAGGGATAGGTAGCGGTCAGCCCCAGCATTTT. The variable domain in full, completed from reference TRBV19 and TRBJ1-5, reads DGGITQSPKYLFRKEGQNVTLSCEQNLNHDAMYWYRQDPGQGLRLIYYSQIVNDFQKGDIAEGYSVSREKKESFPLTVTSAQKNPTAFYLCASSRASGIGSGQPQHFGDGTRLSIL.

This clone was detected only once. The chain combines TRBV5-6 with TRBJ1-1; the match to TRBD1 covers 7 bases. The CDR3 is 14 residues long. Germline V lookup: CDR1 SGHDT, CDR2 YYEEEE. After removal of 6 bases from V and 0 bases from J, the junction contained 5 bases not matched to a gene. The CDR3 sequence is CASIRGQLNTEAFF. CDR3 DNA sequence: TGTGCCAGCATACGGGGACAGTTGAACACTGAAGCTTTCTTT.

The chain carries TRBV27 and TRBJ1-2, with D possibly TRBD1 on 5 matching bases. This CDR3 has 12 residues. Trimming pared 1 base from V and 6 bases from J, leaving 6 bases between. Germline V gene data show CDR1 as MNHEY and CDR2 as SMNVEV (reference sequence). The CDR3 is CASSLLGDGYTF. In DNA, the CDR3 is TGTGCCAGCAGTTTATTAGGGGATGGCTACACCTTC.

The chain carries TRBV5-1 and TRBJ2-1, with unresolved D. The CDR3 sequence is 15 residues long. V lost 0 bases to trimming and J lost 0 bases, with 7 bases between them. Germline CDR1 is SGHRS and CDR2 is YFSETQ. The CDR3 nucleotides read TGCGCCAGCAGCTTGGCGTCCAGCTCCTACAATGAGCAGTTCTTC. Amino acids: CASSLASSSYNEQFF.

V is TRBV24-1 and J is TRBJ1-2; D perhaps matches TRBD1 (5 bases). The CDR3 extends over 12 amino acids. Trimming stripped 5 bases from V and 4 bases from J, with 7 bases between. The germline V gene encodes CDR1 KGHDR and CDR2 SFDVKD. CDR3 coding DNA: TGTGCCACCAGTGCGGGGGGCTATGGCTACACCTTC. Protein sequence: CATSAGGYGYTF.

The gene calls are TRBV6-5 and TRBJ1-3; no definite D call. V was clipped by 4 bases and J by 0 bases, with 13 bases between them. Germline values: CDR1 MNHEY, CDR2 SVGAGI. This CDR3 comprises 16 residues. The CDR3 protein is CASSFRGGNSGNTIYF. CDR3 bases: TGTGCCAGCAGTTTCCGGGGAGGCAACTCTGGAAACACCATATATTTT.

On this clone itself: Different DNA sequences within this sample yield the same CDR3. This chain links TRBV18 with TRBJ1-1, with D unresolved. Germline lookup yields CDR1 KGHSH and CDR2 LQKENI. The V end was cut by 3 bases, the J end by 5 bases, with 13 bases between. The CDR3 spans 14 residues. CDR3 sequence (DNA): TGTGCCAGCTCACCTCCCCCTGGCGGGACTGAAGCTTTCTTT. Amino acids: CASSPPPGGTEAFF.

The chain carries TRBV7-3 and TRBJ2-2; 10 nucleotides align to TRBD1. The germline V gene encodes CDR1 SGHTA and CDR2 FQGTGA. Trimming took 5 bases from V and 6 from J; bases not matched to a gene: 6. The CDR3 contains 15 residues. The CDR3 DNA follows: TGTGCCAGCAGCAGACAGGGGGCAGGGGCCGGGGAGCTGTTTTTT. It yields the protein CASSRQGAGAGELFF.

The genes are TRBV7-2 and TRBJ1-2; D may be TRBD1 (5 bases). The CDR3 covers 15 residues. The germline V and J ends were trimmed by 5 bases and 8 bases, with 21 bases remaining between them. Germline V CDR1 and CDR2: SGHTA, FQGNSA. The CDR3 loop is CASSPGVGDPPGYTF. The CDR3 DNA reads TGTGCCAGCAGCCCGGGGGTCGGGGATCCCCCCGGCTACACCTTC.

The chain has TRBV19 and TRBJ1-5; D is perhaps TRBD1 (5 bases). Germline values: CDR1 LNHDA, CDR2 SQIVND (reference sequence). The CDR3 is 17 residues long. V lost 3 bases to trimming and J lost 2 bases, with 17 bases between them. The CDR3 protein is CASSMKGGAKGNQPQHF. The CDR3, as DNA: TGTGCCAGTAGTATGAAAGGAGGGGCGAAGGGCAATCAGCCCCAGCATTTT.

This clone came up a few times. The J gene is TRBJ2-1, the V gene TRBV28; no clear D gene. This CDR3 comprises 11 residues. V shed 3 bases and J shed 7 bases, with 4 bases lying between them. In germline, CDR1 is MDHEN, CDR2 SYDVKM. The CDR3 loop is CASSFINEQFF. The CDR3 bases are TGTGCCAGCAGTTTTATAAATGAGCAGTTCTTC.

The chain carries TRBV4-3 and TRBJ2-5; TRBD1 aligns across 11 bases. CDR3 length equals 16 residues. The J segment lost 4 bases and the V segment lost 4 bases, leaving 8 bases of the junction unmatched. Per germline, CDR1 LGHNA and CDR2 YSLEER. The chain's CDR3 is CASSRSTGTGGETQYF. The CDR3 DNA is TGCGCCAGCAGCCGCAGTACCGGGACAGGGGGAGAGACCCAGTACTTC.

The J gene is TRBJ2-7, the V gene TRBV27; weak D call: TRBD1 (5 bases). The germline CDR1 and CDR2 sequences are MNHEY and SMNVEV (reference sequence). The germline V and J ends were trimmed by 3 bases and 4 bases, with 13 bases remaining between them. This CDR3 has 14 amino acids. The CDR3 loop is CASSFRQGGYEQYF. The DNA for the CDR3 is TGTGCCAGCAGTTTCCGGCAGGGCGGTTACGAGCAGTACTTC.

The chain is built from TRBV30 and TRBJ1-3, with D uncertain. Looked up from germline, CDR1 is GTSNPN and CDR2 is SVGIG (reference sequence). This CDR3 has 14 amino acids. V lost 1 base and J 0 bases, leaving 7 bases between the germline ends. The CDR3 DNA is TGTGCCTGGAGTGACGGGAGCTCTGGAAACACCATATATTTT. It codes for CAWSDGSSGNTIYF.

J is TRBJ1-2 and V is TRBV11-2, with a possible D match to TRBD1 (6 bases). The ends were cut back, 2 bases at V and 7 bases at J, with 14 bases in the middle. Germline V lookup: CDR1 SGHAT, CDR2 FQNNGV. This CDR3 is built from 14 residues. CDR3 protein: CASSLNPGVFGYTF. For the CDR3, the DNA is TGTGCCAGCAGCTTAAATCCAGGGGTTTTTGGCTACACCTTC.

This clone was counted once. The V gene is TRBV5-1, the J gene TRBJ2-7, with 8 bases aligning to TRBD2. This CDR3 is 13 amino acids long. CDR1 is SGHRS, CDR2 YFSETQ, per germline. V lost 0 bases to trimming and J lost 5 bases; unmatched junction nucleotides: 1. This CDR3 is CASSLVLADEQYF. CDR3 coding DNA: TGCGCCAGCAGCTTGGTACTAGCGGACGAGCAGTACTTC.

The chain employs TRBV3-1 (or the pseudogene TRBV3-2) and TRBJ1-1; TRBD1 might be the D (5 bases). The CDR3 has 13 amino acids. The germline V and J ends were trimmed by 6 bases and 5 bases, with 13 bases remaining between them. Germline V gene data show CDR1 as LGHDT and CDR2 as YNNKEL (reference sequence). This chain's CDR3 is CASRLSGTTEAFF. CDR3 nucleotides: TGTGCCAGCAGACTTTCAGGGACTACTGAAGCTTTCTTT.

The V gene is TRBV14, the J gene TRBJ2-4, with 12 bases fitting TRBD1. The CDR3 totals 17 residues. In germline, CDR1 is SGHDN, CDR2 FVKESK. The trim removed 2 bases at V and 8 bases at J, leaving 10 bases unmatched. This chain's CDR3 is CASSQPPGTGGAHIQYF. DNA for the CDR3: TGTGCCAGCAGCCAACCGCCTGGGACAGGGGGCGCGCACATTCAGTACTTC.

The gene calls are TRBV28 and TRBJ2-7, with D possibly matching TRBD1 (6 bases). Trimming took 5 bases from V and 4 from J, leaving 18 bases between them. Germline V CDR1 and CDR2: MDHEN, SYDVKM. CDR3 length: 15 amino acids. This CDR3 reads CASSVDPGTLYEQYF. The CDR3, as DNA: TGTGCCAGCAGTGTGGACCCCGGGACACTGTACGAGCAGTACTTC.

This clone was seen once. The V gene is TRBV28, the J gene TRBJ2-7; D is perhaps TRBD1 (5 bases). Trimming cost V 1 base and J 0 bases, with 25 bases left between them. Per the germline V gene, CDR1 is MDHEN and CDR2 is SYDVKM. This CDR3 spans 20 amino acids. CDR3 in DNA: TGTGCCAGCAGTTTATCCTGGCGGAAAAAGCAAACAGGATACTCCTACGAGCAGTACTTC. This encodes CASSLSWRKKQTGYSYEQYF. The full variable domain, rest sourced from reference TRBV28 and TRBJ2-7, is DVKVTQSSRYLVKRTGEKVFLECVQDMDHENMFWYRQDPGLGLRLIYFSYDVKMKEKGDIPEGYSVSREKKERFSLILESASTNQTSMYLCASSLSWRKKQTGYSYEQYFGPGTRLTVT.